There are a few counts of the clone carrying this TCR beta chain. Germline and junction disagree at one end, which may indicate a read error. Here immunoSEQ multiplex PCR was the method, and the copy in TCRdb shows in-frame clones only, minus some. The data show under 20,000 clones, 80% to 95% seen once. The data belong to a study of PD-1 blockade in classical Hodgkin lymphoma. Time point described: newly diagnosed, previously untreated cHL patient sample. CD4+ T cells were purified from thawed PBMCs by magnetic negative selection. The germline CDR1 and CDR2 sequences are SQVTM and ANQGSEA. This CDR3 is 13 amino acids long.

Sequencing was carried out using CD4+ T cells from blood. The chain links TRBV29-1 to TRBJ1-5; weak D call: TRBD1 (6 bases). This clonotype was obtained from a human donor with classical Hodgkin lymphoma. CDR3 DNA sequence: TGCAGCGTCGAAGGGGGTCGTGGGCAGCCCCAGCATTTT. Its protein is CSVEGGRGQPQHF.